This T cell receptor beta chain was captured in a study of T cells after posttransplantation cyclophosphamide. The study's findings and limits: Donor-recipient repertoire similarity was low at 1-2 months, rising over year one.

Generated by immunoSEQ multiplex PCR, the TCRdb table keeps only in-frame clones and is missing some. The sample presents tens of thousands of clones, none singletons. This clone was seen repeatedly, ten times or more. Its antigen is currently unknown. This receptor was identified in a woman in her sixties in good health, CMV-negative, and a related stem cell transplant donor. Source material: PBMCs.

The CDR3: CASSLTAGGLYEQYV. As DNA, the CDR3 is TGCGCCAGCAGCTTGACGGCAGGGGGCCTCTACGAGCAGTACGTC. This sequence joins TRBV5-1 and TRBJ2-7; 8 bases agree with TRBD1. The CDR3 loop spans 15 amino acids. Germline V gene sequence: CDR1 SGHRS, CDR2 YFSETQ. J gave up 3 bases and V 1 base, and 6 bases lay outside the gene matches.